This T cell receptor (beta chain) emerged from a study of regulatory T cells in long-lasting Graves disease. Time point: newly diagnosed GD, antithyroid drugs for less than 3 months. The TCR library was made from RNA that had been extracted from PBMCs in TRIzol. This clonotype was detected a few times. Trimming removed 5 bases from V and 4 bases from J, with 13 bases in between. The CDR3 extends over 14 amino acids. Germline values: CDR1 MNHNS, CDR2 SASEGT. With iRepertoire HTBI primers and Arm-PCR of CDR3 regions, TCR beta libraries were built. TCRdb re-analysed the multiplex PCR reads in MiXCR, keeping a single row per CDR3 protein. The data contain hundreds of thousands of distinct CDR3 sequences, more than 15% of them singletons. These data were also filed under a second study, of T cells in Graves' hyperthyroidism and ophthalmopathy. That source adds: Not enrolled were patients with uncontrolled infection, other autoimmune disease, pregnancy or lactation.

This sample comprised peripheral blood mononuclear cells (PBMCs), obtained at new diagnosis, from a patient treated with antithyroid drugs. This chain uses TRBV6-1 with TRBJ2-3, with D perhaps TRBD1 or TRBD2 (5 bases each). The sequence came from a woman aged 35-60 years with Graves disease. The CDR3 region has the DNA TGTGCCAGCAGTAAACTAAGGGACCCAGATACGCAGTATTTT. Encoded protein: CASSKLRDPDTQYF.